A single sample is the source of the 6 T cell receptor beta chains below, sequenced in a study of blood T cell repertoires in COVID-19. Assay: immunoSEQ multiplex PCR; the TCRdb copy retains only in-frame clones and omits some. Found here are about 240,000 clones, approximately 80% of them singletons; the top ten hold more than 9.5%. Material for sequencing was peripheral blood. The receptors shown here come from a woman aged 80 or older with acute or convalescent COVID-19.

The rearrangement links TRBV7-8 to TRBJ1-4, with D unclear. The CDR3 totals 15 residues. In germline, CDR1 is SGHVS, CDR2 FQNEAQ. The V end lost 1 base, the J end lost 7 bases, and 13 bases lay between the germline ends. CDR3 sequence: CASSLGGGGSEKLFF. The DNA for the CDR3 is TGTGCCAGCAGCTTAGGTGGAGGCGGCTCTGAAAAACTGTTTTTT.

V is TRBV19 and J is TRBJ1-3; D unclear. Trimming shortened V by 6 bases and J by 2 bases, and 14 bases separated the two germline ends. The length of the CDR3 is 15 residues. Looked up from germline, CDR1 is LNHDA and CDR2 is SQIVND (reference sequence). The CDR3 is CASSLIFSAGNTIYF. The CDR3 coding sequence is TGTGCCAGTAGCCTCATATTCTCGGCTGGAAACACCATATATTTT. Supplemented by reference TRBV19 and TRBJ1-3, the full variable domain reads DGGITQSPKYLFRKEGQNVTLSCEQNLNHDAMYWYRQDPGQGLRLIYYSQIVNDFQKGDIAEGYSVSREKKESFPLTVTSAQKNPTAFYLCASSLIFSAGNTIYFGEGSWLTVV.

The rearrangement joins TRBV24-1 to TRBJ1-2; 7 bases match TRBD1. The V segment lost 2 bases and the J segment 3 bases; nucleotides outside the gene matches: 2. The CDR3 has 14 amino acids. Germline loops: CDR1 KGHDR, CDR2 SFDVKD. The CDR3 DNA follows: TGTGCCACCAGTGATTCTGGGACAGACTATGGCTACACCTTC. The encoded protein is CATSDSGTDYGYTF.

The gene calls are TRBV3-1 (or the pseudogene TRBV3-2) and TRBJ2-1, with TRBD1 matching 12 bases. Germline trimming cut 0 bases from V and 9 bases from J; bases unmatched to any gene: 6. The CDR3 covers 16 residues. CDR1 and CDR2 (germline): LGHDT, YNNKEL (reference sequence). CDR3 nucleotides: TGTGCCAGCAGCCAAGAGGCGGGACAGGGGGCAGGTGAGCAGTTCTTC. It specifies CASSQEAGQGAGEQFF.

The V and J genes are TRBV14 and TRBJ2-1, with TRBD2 matching over 9 bases. This CDR3 spans 15 amino acids. V was clipped by 2 bases and J by 4 bases; unmatched bases: 3. The germline V gene has CDR1 SGHDN and CDR2 FVKESK. The CDR3 region has the DNA TGTGCCAGCAGCCAACTAGCGGGGTGGTACAATGAGCAGTTCTTC. This codes for CASSQLAGWYNEQFF.

V and J are TRBV7-2 and TRBJ2-7; 8 nucleotides match TRBD1. Trimming removed 6 bases from V and 6 bases from J; junction bases left unmatched: 7. Germline CDR1 is SGHTA and CDR2 is FQGNSA. There are 13 residues in the CDR3. The CDR3 region is CASSIDRGFEQYF. The CDR3 DNA reads as TGTGCCAGCAGTATCGACAGGGGATTCGAGCAGTACTTC.